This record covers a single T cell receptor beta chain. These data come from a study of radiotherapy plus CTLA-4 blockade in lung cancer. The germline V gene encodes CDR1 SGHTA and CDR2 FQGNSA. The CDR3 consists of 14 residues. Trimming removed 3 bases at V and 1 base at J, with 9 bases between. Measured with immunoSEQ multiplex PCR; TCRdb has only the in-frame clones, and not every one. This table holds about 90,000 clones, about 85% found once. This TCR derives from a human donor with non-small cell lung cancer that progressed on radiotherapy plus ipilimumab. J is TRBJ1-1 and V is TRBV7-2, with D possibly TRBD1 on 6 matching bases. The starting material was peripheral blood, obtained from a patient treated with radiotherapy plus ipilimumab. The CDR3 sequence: CASSFSRGNTEAFF. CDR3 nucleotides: TGTGCCAGCAGCTTTAGCAGGGGGAACACTGAAGCTTTCTTT.